The next 2 T cell receptor beta chains were all read from a single sample in a study of T cell changes during pregnancy in multiple sclerosis. Using immunoSEQ multiplex PCR, the repertoire was profiled, and TCRdb retains in-frame clones only, with some absent. The sample holds around 35,000 clones, roughly nine tenths seen once. The starting material was CD8+ T cells from peripheral blood mononuclear cells, obtained in the first trimester of pregnancy. The receptors derive from a female donor with multiple sclerosis, enrolled in a pregnancy study.

V is TRBV4-1 and J is TRBJ1-2; the D gene is possibly TRBD1 (5 bases). The CDR3 has 16 residues. Germline V gives CDR1 MGHRA, CDR2 YSYEKL. Trimming removed 0 bases at V and 2 bases at J, with 13 bases between. CDR3 in amino acids: CASSQESLAGNYGYTF. The CDR3 DNA follows: TGCGCCAGCAGCCAAGAGAGTCTGGCAGGGAACTATGGCTACACCTTC.

The genes are TRBV6-1 and TRBJ1-5; D is perhaps TRBD1 (5 bases). V was trimmed by 4 bases and J by 3 bases, leaving 16 bases between them. From germline, CDR1 is MNHNS and CDR2 SASEGT. This CDR3 contains 16 residues. This CDR3 is CASSGRGDSVNQPQHF. In DNA form, the CDR3 reads TGTGCCAGCAGTGGCCGGGGGGACTCGGTCAATCAGCCCCAGCATTTT.